This entry features one TCR beta chain sequence. CDR1 and CDR2 (germline): SEHNR, FQNEAQ (reference sequence). The V gene lost 6 bases and the J gene lost 6 bases, with 19 bases spanning the gap. The CDR3 runs 15 residues. MiXCR, applied by TCRdb to the reads, yields one record per CDR3 protein. Among almost 550,000 distinct CDR3 sequences listed, approximately 16% were seen once. These data originate in a study of T cell repertoires in cytomegalovirus infection. As for the study in general: Matching HLA type and CMV infection were both indicated by public TCR beta signatures.

The chain combines TRBV7-9 with TRBJ2-3; possible D gene TRBD1, 7 bases. The TCR sequence derives from a human donor in good health (CMV status not recorded). Some clones in this sample may be carry-over from other donors' samples. The specimen was CD8+ T cells from PBMCs. The CDR3 sequence is CASSFTQGGRDTQYF. The CDR3 DNA reads as TGTGCCAGCAGTTTTACTCAGGGGGGTCGGGATACGCAGTATTTT.